One and the same sample provided the 21 T cell receptor beta chains below, sequenced in a study of T cell responses to AZD1222 COVID-19 vaccine. TCRdb's table, derived via immunoSEQ multiplex PCR, lists solely in-frame clones and lacks some. The sample comprises 150,000 to 160,000 clones, 86% of which are singletons, and 5.5% rests with the top ten. The specimen was peripheral blood, collected on day 0 of MenACWY control vaccination. Receptor source: an adult in good health.

The gene calls are TRBV3-1 (or the pseudogene TRBV3-2) and TRBJ1-1, with D possibly being TRBD1 (5 bases). The CDR3 loop spans 13 amino acids. Trimming took 2 bases from V and 1 from J, leaving 5 bases between them. Germline V gives CDR1 LGHDT, CDR2 YNNKEL (reference sequence). The CDR3 sequence is CASSQTGNTEAFF. CDR3 nucleotide sequence: TGTGCCAGCAGCCAAACAGGGAACACTGAAGCTTTCTTT.

In nucleotides, the CDR3 is TGTGCCAGCAGTTTTGGCCTCTACGAGCAGTACTTC. Residues: CASSFGLYEQYF. This chain uses TRBV6-2 or TRBV6-3 with TRBJ2-7; D uncertain. CDR3 length equals 12 residues. The germline V and J ends were trimmed by 4 bases and 3 bases, with 7 bases remaining between them. The germline V gene has CDR1 MNHEY and CDR2 SVGEGT.

The gene calls are TRBV14 and TRBJ2-5, with D perhaps TRBD1 (5 bases). Germline values: CDR1 SGHDN, CDR2 FVKESK. This CDR3 spans 15 amino acids. Trimming pared 4 bases from V and 1 base from J, leaving 13 bases between. The CDR3 DNA follows: TGTGCCAGCAGCCCACTTGTGACAGTCCAAGAGACCCAGTACTTC. Its protein product is CASSPLVTVQETQYF.

The rearrangement joins TRBV12-3 or TRBV12-4 to TRBJ1-1; tentative D call: TRBD1 (5 bases). The germline V and J ends were trimmed by 7 bases and 7 bases, with 16 bases remaining between them. This CDR3 has 13 amino acids. The chain's CDR3 is CASTFRRGGEAFF. Here the CDR3 DNA reads TGTGCCAGCACTTTCCGTCGGGGCGGTGAAGCTTTCTTT.

The chain joins TRBV5-1 to TRBJ2-3, with 9 bases identical to TRBD2. J was trimmed by 4 bases and V by 0 bases; bases with no gene match: 6. The CDR3 has 16 amino acids. Germline V gene data show CDR1 as SGHRS and CDR2 as YFSETQ. CDR3 nucleotides: TGCGCCAGCAGCTTGGCCATAGCGGGGGATTCAGATACGCAGTATTTT. It yields the protein CASSLAIAGDSDTQYF.

The V gene is TRBV18, the J gene TRBJ2-1, with TRBD1 identical over 9 bases. The CDR3 runs to 15 residues. CDR1 KGHSH and CDR2 LQKENI come from the germline V gene. V was pared by 6 bases and J by 3 bases, with 6 bases of the junction left unmatched. CDR3 coding DNA: TGTGCCAGCTCCGAACAGGGGGCAGACTACAATGAGCAGTTCTTC. Its protein product is CASSEQGADYNEQFF.

The chain has TRBV19 and TRBJ2-7; 8 nucleotides line up with TRBD2. Germline V gene lookup returns CDR1 LNHDA and CDR2 SQIVND (reference sequence). CDR3 size: 13 residues. Trimming took 3 bases from V and 9 from J; bases not matched to a gene: 7. CDR3 amino acids: CASSIQLAAGQYF. For the CDR3, the DNA is TGTGCCAGTAGTATCCAACTAGCGGCTGGGCAGTACTTC.

The count of this clone is one. V and J are TRBV12-3 or TRBV12-4 and TRBJ1-1, with no clear D. This CDR3 is 13 amino acids long. Trimming left V 7 bases short and J 4 bases short, with 13 bases between. CDR3 nucleotides: TGTGCCAGCACCCACGGGCGGTTCACTGAAGCTTTCTTT. This translates into CASTHGRFTEAFF.

The chain employs TRBV19 and TRBJ1-5; D remains ambiguous. Germline lookup yields CDR1 LNHDA and CDR2 SQIVND (reference sequence). V was shortened by 3 bases and J by 0 bases, with 9 bases between the two germline ends. CDR3 length: 15 amino acids. CDR3 amino acids: CASSMYRNSNQPQHF. CDR3 bases: TGTGCCAGTAGTATGTACAGAAATAGCAATCAGCCCCAGCATTTT.

This clone came up once. This chain connects TRBV7-2 to TRBJ1-2; D gene uncertain. The CDR3 loop spans 15 amino acids. Between the trimmed V and J ends, which lost 0 bases and 4 bases, there was a span of 12 bases. Germline loops: CDR1 SGHTA, CDR2 FQGNSA. In nucleotides, the CDR3 is TGTGCCAGCAGCTTAGCGCGTCAGGCTCTCTATGGCTACACCTTC. It yields the protein CASSLARQALYGYTF.

The chain employs TRBV28 and TRBJ2-5; TRBD1 matches at 7 bases. With V trimmed by 5 bases and J by 4 bases, 4 bases remained unmatched. CDR1 and CDR2 (germline): MDHEN, SYDVKM. The CDR3 runs 13 residues. CDR3 sequence (DNA): TGTGCCAGCAGTGTGACAGGGAGAGAGACCCAGTACTTC. It codes for CASSVTGRETQYF.

V usage is TRBV29-1 and J usage is TRBJ2-2; D may be TRBD2 (5 bases). Trimming cost V 6 bases and J 6 bases, with 14 bases left between them. CDR1 is SQVTM and CDR2 is ANQGSEA in the germline V gene. CDR3 length: 13 amino acids. The CDR3 region has the DNA TGCAGCGTCGTACACGGGGTCGCCGGGGAGCTGTTTTTT. It specifies CSVVHGVAGELFF.

The chain uses TRBV10-3 and TRBJ2-3; 7 bases line up with TRBD2. The V gene end was trimmed by 11 bases and the J gene end by 6 bases; junction bases not matched to a gene: 8. The germline V gene has CDR1 ENHRY and CDR2 SYGVKD. The CDR3 spans 12 residues. CDR3 sequence reads: CAARTRDDTQYF. The CDR3 DNA reads TGTGCCGCACGGACTAGAGACGATACGCAGTATTTT.

The rearrangement uses TRBV19 and TRBJ1-1; D may be TRBD1 (6 bases). V was shortened by 6 bases and J by 1 base, with 9 bases between the two germline ends. Germline assignment: CDR1 LNHDA and CDR2 SQIVND (reference sequence). This CDR3 is built from 13 residues. CDR3 residues: CASRETGNTEAFF. DNA for the CDR3: TGTGCCAGTAGGGAGACAGGGAACACTGAAGCTTTCTTT.

This rearrangement joins TRBV24-1 to TRBJ2-5; 8 positions match TRBD1. The J segment lost 5 bases and the V segment lost 2 bases, leaving 6 bases of the junction unmatched. The V gene's germline CDR1 is KGHDR and CDR2 SFDVKD. CDR3 size: 15 residues. The CDR3 nucleotides are TGTGCCACCAGTGATTGGGACAGGCCCGAGGAGACCCAGTACTTC. Translated: CATSDWDRPEETQYF.

The chain combines TRBV11-2 with TRBJ2-7; no firm D call. V was pared by 1 base and J by 0 bases, with 13 bases between. The CDR3 is 16 residues long. The germline V gene has CDR1 SGHAT and CDR2 FQNNGV. The CDR3, as DNA: TGTGCCAGCAGCTTAGCCCCGACGGGTAGCTCCTACGAGCAGTACGTC. Protein product: CASSLAPTGSSYEQYV.

The J gene is TRBJ2-3, the V gene TRBV13, with 10 bases lining up with TRBD2. This CDR3 is 20 amino acids long. With 6 bases clipped from V and 0 bases from J, the junction kept 18 bases outside the gene matches. Looked up from germline, CDR1 is PRHDT and CDR2 is FYEKMQ (reference sequence). The CDR3 DNA reads TGTGCCAGCAGTCCCTCGCGGCGAAGCGGGAGGGCGGGAAGCACAGATACGCAGTATTTT. It encodes CASSPSRRSGRAGSTDTQYF.

The CDR3 coding sequence is TGTGCCAGCAGTGAAGGAGGGGCCGTTGGCTATGGCTACACCTTC. It is translated as CASSEGGAVGYGYTF. The chain joins TRBV6-1 to TRBJ1-2, with D perhaps matching TRBD1 (5 bases). Trimming shortened V by 1 base and J by 4 bases, and 13 bases separated the two germline ends. CDR1 is MNHNS, CDR2 SASEGT, per germline. This CDR3 has 15 residues.

This chain joins TRBV7-9 and TRBJ1-4, with D unresolved. This CDR3 is 14 amino acids long. V was cut by 8 bases and J by 1 base, with 11 bases left in between. Germline-derived CDR1 and CDR2 are SEHNR and FQNEAQ (reference sequence). CDR3 nucleotides: TGTGCCAGCGCATATAGTAGAACTAATGAAAAACTGTTTTTT. Amino acid sequence: CASAYSRTNEKLFF.

The chain recombines TRBV30 with TRBJ2-2; D is unresolved. The CDR3 length is 15 residues. V lost 0 bases, J lost 5 bases, and 13 bases lay in between. Germline V gives CDR1 GTSNPN, CDR2 SVGIG (reference sequence). The CDR3 DNA sequence: TGTGCCTGGAGTGTACCGGCGCGTTGGACCGGGGAGCTGTTTTTT. This translates into CAWSVPARWTGELFF.

J is TRBJ2-3 and V is TRBV14; no reliable D call. CDR3 size: 13 residues. V was cut by 4 bases and J by 2 bases, with 7 bases left in between. Germline V gene lookup returns CDR1 SGHDN and CDR2 FVKESK. The CDR3 DNA sequence: TGTGCCAGCAGCCCTACGTTCACAGATACGCAGTATTTT. Encoded protein: CASSPTFTDTQYF.